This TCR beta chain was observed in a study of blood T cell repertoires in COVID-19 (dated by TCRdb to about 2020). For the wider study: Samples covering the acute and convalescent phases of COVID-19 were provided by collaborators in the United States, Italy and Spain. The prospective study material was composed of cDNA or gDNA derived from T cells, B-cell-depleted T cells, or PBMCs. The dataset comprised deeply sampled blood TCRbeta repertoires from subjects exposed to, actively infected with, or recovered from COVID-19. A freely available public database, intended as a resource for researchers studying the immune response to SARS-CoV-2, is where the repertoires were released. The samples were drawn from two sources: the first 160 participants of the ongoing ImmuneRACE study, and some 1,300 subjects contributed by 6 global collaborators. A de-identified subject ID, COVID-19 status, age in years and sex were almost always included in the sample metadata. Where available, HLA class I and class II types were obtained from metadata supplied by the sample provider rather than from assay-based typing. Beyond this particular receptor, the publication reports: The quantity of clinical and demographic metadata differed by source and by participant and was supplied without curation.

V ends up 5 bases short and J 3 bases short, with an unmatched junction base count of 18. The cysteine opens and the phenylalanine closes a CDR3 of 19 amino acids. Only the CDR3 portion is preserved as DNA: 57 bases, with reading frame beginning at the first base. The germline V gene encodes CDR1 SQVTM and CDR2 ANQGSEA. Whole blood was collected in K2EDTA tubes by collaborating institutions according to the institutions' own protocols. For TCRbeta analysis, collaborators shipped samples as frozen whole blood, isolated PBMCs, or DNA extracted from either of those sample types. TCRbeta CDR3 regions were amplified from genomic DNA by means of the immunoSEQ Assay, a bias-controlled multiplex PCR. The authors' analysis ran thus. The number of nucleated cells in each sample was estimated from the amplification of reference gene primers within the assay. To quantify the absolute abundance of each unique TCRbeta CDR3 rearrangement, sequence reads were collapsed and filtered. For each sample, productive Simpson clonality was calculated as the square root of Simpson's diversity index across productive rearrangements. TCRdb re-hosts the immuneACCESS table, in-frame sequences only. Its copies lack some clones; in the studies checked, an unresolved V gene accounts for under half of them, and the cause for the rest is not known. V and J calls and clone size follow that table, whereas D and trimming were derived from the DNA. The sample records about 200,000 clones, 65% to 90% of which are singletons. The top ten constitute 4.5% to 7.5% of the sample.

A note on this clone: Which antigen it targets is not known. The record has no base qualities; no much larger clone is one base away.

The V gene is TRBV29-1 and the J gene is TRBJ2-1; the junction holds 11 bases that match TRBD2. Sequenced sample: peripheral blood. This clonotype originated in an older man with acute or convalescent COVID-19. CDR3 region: CSVQLPGLADRALYNEQFF. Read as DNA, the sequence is TGCAGCGTTCAACTTCCGGGACTAGCGGACAGGGCACTCTACAATGAGCAGTTCTTC.